This entry describes one T cell receptor (beta chain). Its antigen is unknown. Within one base of it there is no much larger clone, and no base qualities were kept. This specimen comes from a study of tumor and adjacent non-tumor tissue in lung cancer (dated 2018 in TCRdb). Regarding the research as a whole: The cohort included more than 9 adenocarcinoma, a couple of squamous cell carcinoma and 1 small cell lung cancer patients. The study compared bulk TCRbeta repertoires between lung tumor tissue and matched distant non-tumor lung tissue from fewer than 18 lung cancer patients. TCRbeta CDR3 sequencing was performed on more than 25 paired specimens, with one tumor sample and one normal lung sample collected per patient. Sequencing generated a total of more than 95 million productive TCRbeta reads, averaging about 4.2 million reads per sample. The roughly 15 enrolled patients, of whom around 10 were men and 5 were women, were aged roughly 30 to 80 years and were diagnosed with TNM stage I to III disease.

The full study reports these points: In normal lung, the top 100 clones accounted for a significantly larger cumulative share of the repertoire than in tumor tissue. The sequencing platform is not named in the methods, and unique molecular identifiers are not mentioned. TCR diversity was significantly higher in younger patients, and higher tumor TCR diversity was associated with shorter overall and disease-free survival. Tumor tissue showed significantly higher TCR diversity (inverse Simpson) than normal lung tissue, at around 450 vs 150 (P = 0.0075, Mann-Whitney U test). The cohort had only about 16 patients, and the authors noted that larger samples and more detailed clinical data are needed. Peripheral blood was not sequenced, so blood TCRbeta repertoires in these lung cancer patients were not examined.

RNA was extracted from bulk unsorted tissue and checked for quality with a NanoDrop ND-1000 and an Agilent 2100. The donors were newly diagnosed lung cancer patients admitted for thoracic surgery in China from August to November 2014 who had not received prior chemotherapy. Patients with previous radiotherapy or chemotherapy, or with another concurrent cancer, were excluded from the study. Pieces of surgical tissue measuring about 1-2.1 cm3 were kept in RNAlater solution and held at -80 degrees C until needed. The CDR3 contains 13 residues, cysteine and phenylalanine counted. CDR3 DNA is the only sequence kept; it has 39 bases, read in frame from the first base. CDR1 and CDR2 were assigned from the germline V gene (reference sequence) as SEHNR and FQNEAQ. Receptor libraries were prepared by multiplex PCR. Sequencing instrument: Illumina HiSeq 2500. TCRbeta libraries were constructed through three rounds of nested PCR with primers (Table S4) according to protocols adapted from ARM-PCR. PCR products of 200-500 bp were gel-excised and purified with the QIAquick gel extraction kit before sequencing. The original pipeline was this. Reads were cleaned using Trimmomatic, were merged into complete CDR3 sequences using FLASH, and were assigned to V(D)J germline segments using MiTCR. Clonal diversity was calculated as the inverse Simpson's index using VDJtools. A read counted as productive if the sequence was in-frame and lacked a premature stop codon. The public reads were quality trimmed at Q25 with fastp and then assembled into clones with MiXCR by TCRdb, keeping productive beta chains. Entries that share a CDR3 protein sequence are merged under the most common genes and DNA. V and J calls and clone size were set by TCRdb, not the authors. The sample data list about 79,000 distinct CDR3 sequences, and roughly 72% of these were observed just once. Roughly 9% of the sample is taken by the ten largest.

The chain links TRBV7-9 with TRBJ2-2, and the D gene may be TRBD1, 6 bases matching. Sequencing was performed on lung tumor tissue. This receptor was obtained from a woman between 35 and 50 years old with non-small cell lung cancer. The DNA is as follows: TGTGTCGGCAGCCAGGGGTACACCGGGGAGCTGTTTTTT. This encodes CVGSQGYTGELFF. The reference TRBV7-9 and TRBJ2-2 proteins fill in what lies around the CDR3, so the full variable domain reads DTGVSQNPRHKITKRGQNVTFRCDPISEHNRLYWYRQTLGQGPEFLTYFQNEAQLEKSRLLSDRFSAERPKGSFSTLEIQRTEQGDSAMYLCVGSQGYTGELFFGEGSRLTVL.